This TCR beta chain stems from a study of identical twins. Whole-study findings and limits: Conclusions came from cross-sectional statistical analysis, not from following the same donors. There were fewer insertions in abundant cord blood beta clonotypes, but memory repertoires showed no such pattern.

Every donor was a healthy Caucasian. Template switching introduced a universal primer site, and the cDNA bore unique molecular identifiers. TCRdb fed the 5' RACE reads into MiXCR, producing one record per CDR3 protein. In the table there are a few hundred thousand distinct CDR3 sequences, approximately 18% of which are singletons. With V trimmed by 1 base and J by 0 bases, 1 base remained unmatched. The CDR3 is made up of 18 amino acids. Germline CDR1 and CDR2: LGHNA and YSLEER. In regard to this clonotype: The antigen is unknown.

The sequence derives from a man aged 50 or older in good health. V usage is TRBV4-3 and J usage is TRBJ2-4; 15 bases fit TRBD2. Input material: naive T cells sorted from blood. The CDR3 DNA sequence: TGCGCCAGCAGCCAAGGGACTAGCGGGGGGGGAGCCAAAAACATTCAGTACTTC. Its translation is CASSQGTSGGGAKNIQYF.